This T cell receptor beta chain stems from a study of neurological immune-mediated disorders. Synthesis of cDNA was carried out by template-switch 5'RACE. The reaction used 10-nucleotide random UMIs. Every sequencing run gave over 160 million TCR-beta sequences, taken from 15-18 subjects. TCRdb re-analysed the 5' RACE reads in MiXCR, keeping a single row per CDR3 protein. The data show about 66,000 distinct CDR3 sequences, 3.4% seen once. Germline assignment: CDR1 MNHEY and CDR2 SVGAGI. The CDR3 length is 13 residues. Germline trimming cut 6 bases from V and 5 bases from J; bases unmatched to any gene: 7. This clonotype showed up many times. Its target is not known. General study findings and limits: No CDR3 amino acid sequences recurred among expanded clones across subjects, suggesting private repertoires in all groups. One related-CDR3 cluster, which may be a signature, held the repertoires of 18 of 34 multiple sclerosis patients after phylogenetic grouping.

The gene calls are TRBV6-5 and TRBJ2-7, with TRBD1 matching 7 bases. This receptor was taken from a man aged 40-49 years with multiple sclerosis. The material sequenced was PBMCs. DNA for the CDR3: TGTGCCAGCAGAACCGGGACAGAGGACGAGCAGTACTTC. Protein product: CASRTGTEDEQYF.